A selection of T cell receptor beta chains follows, all from one sample in a study of blood T cell repertoires in COVID-19. Clones were read by immunoSEQ multiplex PCR, and TCRdb kept only the in-frame ones, dropping some. The data show fewer than 150,000 clones, around 90% seen once. Sequenced material: peripheral blood. Source of these receptors: a woman of 80 years or more with acute or convalescent COVID-19. The CDR3 runs from the conserved cysteine through the conserved F or W. D genes are given only for firm matches. The size of a clone is reported for some rows only, either as once, few or many, or as a class for expanded clones.

clone_size j_call d_call v_call cdr3_aa cdr3_nt
- TRBJ1-6 TRBD1 TRBV2 CASRDRGGSPLHF TGTGCCAGCAGGGACAGGGGGGGTTCACCCCTCCACTTT
few TRBJ1-5 TRBD1 TRBV5-6 CASSSTGSAQPQHF TGTGCCAGCAGCTCGACAGGGAGTGCGCAGCCCCAGCATTTT
- TRBJ2-1 - TRBV27 CASSLGQAGLNEQFF TGTGCCAGCAGTTTAGGGCAGGCCGGACTCAATGAGCAGTTCTTC
- TRBJ1-6 TRBD1 TRBV19 CASSIRTGGGSPLHF TGTGCCAGTAGTATTCGGACAGGGGGGGGTTCACCCCTCCACTTT
- TRBJ1-6 - TRBV15 CATSSNSYNSPLHF TGTGCCACCAGCAGCAACTCCTATAATTCACCCCTCCACTTT
- TRBJ1-6 TRBD1 TRBV9 CASSVPGQNNSPLHF TGTGCCAGCAGCGTCCCGGGACAGAACAATTCACCCCTCCACTTT
- TRBJ1-2 - TRBV7-8 CASSLGGGLNYGYTF TGTGCCAGCAGCTTAGGGGGGGGCTTAAACTATGGCTACACCTTC
- TRBJ1-1 - TRBV3-1/TRBV3-2 CASSQDGAFSEAFF TGTGCCAGCAGCCAAGATGGGGCTTTCTCAGAAGCTTTCTTT
- TRBJ2-5 TRBD1 TRBV6-5 CASSYAGTGWDTQYF TGTGCCAGCAGTTACGCCGGGACAGGGTGGGACACCCAGTACTTC
- TRBJ2-7 TRBD1 TRBV15 CATSGPGQGVYEQYF TGTGCCACCAGCGGTCCGGGACAGGGAGTCTACGAGCAGTACTTC
- TRBJ1-2 - TRBV5-4 CASSLARTGYGYTF TGTGCCAGCAGCTTGGCGCGCACAGGCTATGGCTACACCTTC
once TRBJ2-5 TRBD1 TRBV7-2 CASSLQGAETQYF TGTGCCAGCAGTCTACAGGGGGCGGAGACCCAGTACTTC
- TRBJ2-7 TRBD2 TRBV2 CASSDASGPYEQYF TGTGCCAGCAGTGATGCTAGCGGGCCCTACGAGCAGTACTTC
- TRBJ1-4 - TRBV4-1 CASSQVAGDNEKLFF TGCGCCAGCAGCCAAGTGGCAGGGGATAATGAAAAACTGTTTTTT
few TRBJ2-7 TRBD2 TRBV6-5 CASSYSPGGKYEQYF TGTGCCAGCAGTTACTCCCCGGGAGGGAAGTACGAGCAGTACTTC
- TRBJ1-1 - TRBV6-2/TRBV6-3 CASSSNQANTEAFF TGTGCCAGCAGCAGCAATCAGGCGAACACTGAAGCTTTCTTT
- TRBJ2-2 TRBD2 TRBV10-2 CASSDGGGHGELFF TGCGCCAGCAGTGACGGGGGGGGCCACGGGGAGCTGTTTTTT
once TRBJ1-1 - TRBV18 CASSPPRGGTGIRAFF TGTGCCAGCTCACCACCGAGGGGGGGAACAGGAATAAGAGCTTTCTTT
- TRBJ1-6 - TRBV10-3 CAISENRAPNTKSPLHF TGTGCCATCAGTGAAAACAGGGCTCCGAATACTAAATCTCCCCTCCACTTT
- TRBJ2-5 - TRBV11-2 CASSFSGEETQYF TGTGCCAGCAGCTTTAGTGGAGAAGAGACCCAGTACTTC
- TRBJ1-6 TRBD1 TRBV12-3/TRBV12-4 CASRRTGGSPLHF TGTGCCAGCAGGAGGACAGGGGGCTCACCCCTCCACTTT
- TRBJ2-3 TRBD2 TRBV27 CASSRIGGGASDTQYF TGTGCCAGCAGTAGAATAGGCGGGGGGGCATCAGATACGCAGTATTTT
few TRBJ2-1 TRBD2 TRBV7-3 CASSRLAGPINQQFF TGTGCCAGCAGCCGTCTAGCGGGGCCTATTAATCAGCAGTTCTTC
- TRBJ2-5 TRBD2 TRBV3-1/TRBV3-2 CASSQAAGEETQYF TGTGCCAGCAGCCAAGCTGCGGGGGAAGAGACCCAGTACTTC
- TRBJ2-4 - TRBV5-1 CASSPDTGVKNIQYF TGCGCCAGCAGCCCTGACACGGGAGTCAAAAACATTCAGTACTTC
- TRBJ1-2 TRBD1 TRBV5-1 CASSLDGQGGIYGYTF TGCGCCAGCAGCCTCGACGGACAGGGAGGTATCTATGGCTACACCTTC
- TRBJ1-1 - TRBV7-3 CASRRDLGAEAFF TGTGCCAGCAGGCGGGACCTTGGCGCTGAAGCTTTCTTT